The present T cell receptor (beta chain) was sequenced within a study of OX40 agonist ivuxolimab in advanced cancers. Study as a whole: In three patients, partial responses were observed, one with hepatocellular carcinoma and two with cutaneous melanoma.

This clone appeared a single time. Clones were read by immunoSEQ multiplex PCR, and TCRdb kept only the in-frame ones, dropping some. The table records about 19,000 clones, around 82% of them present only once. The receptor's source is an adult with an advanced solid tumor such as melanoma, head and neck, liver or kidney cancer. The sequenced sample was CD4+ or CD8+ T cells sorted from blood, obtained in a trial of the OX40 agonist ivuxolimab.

CDR3 in DNA: TGTGCCAGCAGTTGGGGACCCTACAATGAGCAGTTCTTC. Amino acid sequence: CASSWGPYNEQFF. The J gene is TRBJ2-1, the V gene TRBV27; D possibly uses TRBD1 or TRBD2 (5 bases each). V lost 4 bases and J 2 bases, leaving 6 bases between the germline ends. Germline CDR1 is MNHEY and CDR2 is SMNVEV (reference sequence). The CDR3 is 13 amino acids.